These 32 T cell receptor beta chains originate from one sample sequenced in a study of blood T cells in healthy people across ages. A second 7 to 11 cycle PCR used barcoded and J-beta primers. Via MiXCR, TCRdb re-called the 5' RACE reads, giving one row per CDR3 protein. Among approximately 780,000 distinct CDR3 sequences, about a quarter were seen once, and the ten largest hold over 2.5%. These records were also assigned to another study, of T cells of mothers and their children.

Input material: blood. The receptors originated from a boy aged 5-17 years in good health.

This clonotype occurred once. One end of the junction fails to match germline, which may point to a read error. V gene TRBV6-5 combines with J gene TRBJ1-1; TRBD1 aligns across 10 bases. Germline loops: CDR1 MNHEY, CDR2 SVGAGI. The CDR3 extends over 12 amino acids. The CDR3 sequence is CTSSRQGAVAFF. CDR3 coding DNA: TGTACCAGCAGCCGACAGGGGGCCGTAGCTTTCTTT.

CDR3 DNA sequence: TGCGCCAGCAGCCCCGGGGGGTCCCATAATTCACCCCTCCACTTT. It specifies CASSPGGSHNSPLHF. The rearrangement joins TRBV5-1 to TRBJ1-6; D perhaps matches TRBD1 (5 bases). Trimming removed 4 bases from V and 5 bases from J, with 13 bases in between. The CDR3 is 15 amino acids. Germline CDR1 is SGHRS and CDR2 is YFSETQ. The full variable domain, its missing parts supplied by reference TRBV5-1 and TRBJ1-6, is KAGVTQTPRYLIKTRGQQVTLSCSPISGHRSVSWYQQTPGQGLQFLFEYFSETQRNKGNFPGRFSGRQFSNSRSEMNVSTLELGDSALYLCASSPGGSHNSPLHFGNGTRLTVT.

The chain employs TRBV20-1 and TRBJ2-5; 12 positions agree with TRBD2. Trimming took 6 bases from V and 4 from J; bases not matched to a gene: 6. In germline, CDR1 is DFQATT, CDR2 SNEGSKA (reference sequence). This CDR3 comprises 14 residues. The CDR3 reads CSATTSGGGETQYF. The CDR3 DNA sequence: TGCAGTGCCACGACTAGCGGGGGTGGAGAGACCCAGTACTTC.

This chain links TRBV20-1 with TRBJ2-1; D tentatively fits TRBD1 or TRBD2 (5 bases each). CDR1 and CDR2 from the germline V gene are DFQATT and SNEGSKA (reference sequence). The length of the CDR3 is 13 residues. Between the trimmed V and J ends, which lost 7 bases and 5 bases, there was a span of 15 bases. The CDR3 sequence: CSVGTYRNNEQFF. In DNA, the CDR3 is TGCAGTGTCGGGACGTACCGAAACAATGAGCAGTTCTTC.

The V and J genes are TRBV9 and TRBJ1-3; D not resolved. V dropped 4 bases and J dropped 0 bases, with 17 bases sitting between them. Germline values: CDR1 SGDLS, CDR2 YYNGEE. CDR3 length: 17 amino acids. CDR3 coding DNA: TGTGCCAGCAGCCTAACCCCTCGCTGGTCCTCTGGAAACACCATATATTTT. This translates into CASSLTPRWSSGNTIYF. Full variable domain (outside the CDR3, taken from reference TRBV9 and TRBJ1-3): DSGVTQTPKHLITATGQRVTLRCSPRSGDLSVYWYQQSLDQGLQFLIQYYNGEERAKGNILERFSAQQFPDLHSELNLSSLELGDSALYFCASSLTPRWSSGNTIYFGEGSWLTVV.

V is TRBV6-1 and J is TRBJ2-7, with D perhaps TRBD2 (5 bases). V was cut by 1 base and J by 3 bases, with 13 bases left in between. The germline gives CDR1 MNHNS, CDR2 SASEGT. The CDR3 extends over 15 amino acids. The CDR3 loop reads CASSEVSGGRYEQYF. The CDR3 bases are TGTGCCAGCAGTGAAGTCTCCGGCGGGCGCTACGAGCAGTACTTC.

V usage is TRBV18 and J usage is TRBJ2-3, with D perhaps TRBD2 (6 bases). CDR1 and CDR2 from the germline V gene are KGHSH and LQKENI. Trimming left V 3 bases short and J 6 bases short, with 16 bases between. There are 15 residues in the CDR3. The CDR3, as DNA: TGTGCCAGCTCACCTTTTGGAGGGTTCGGCGATACGCAGTATTTT. Its translation: CASSPFGGFGDTQYF. The whole variable domain, filled in from reference TRBV18 and TRBJ2-3, reads NAGVMQNPRHLVRRRGQEARLRCSPMKGHSHVYWYRQLPEEGLKFMVYLQKENIIDESGMPKERFSAEFPKEGPSILRIQQVVRGDSAAYFCASSPFGGFGDTQYFGPGTRLTVL.

This clonotype was recorded a few times. This chain uses TRBV7-9 with TRBJ1-2, with 7 bases that match TRBD1. Trimming took 0 bases from V and 3 from J; bases not matched to a gene: 10. Germline CDR1 and CDR2: SEHNR and FQNEAQ (reference sequence). CDR3 size: 17 residues. CDR3 residues: CASSLAEGQTNYYGYTF. The CDR3 nucleotides read TGTGCCAGCAGCTTAGCGGAGGGACAGACAAACTACTATGGCTACACCTTC.

V is TRBV29-1 and J is TRBJ1-3, with TRBD1 matching over 7 bases. CDR1 and CDR2 (germline): SQVTM, ANQGSEA. After removal of 0 bases from V and 3 bases from J, the junction contained 8 bases not matched to a gene. The CDR3 is 16 residues long. The CDR3 is CSVEEVQGTGGNTIYF. The CDR3 DNA sequence: TGCAGCGTTGAAGAAGTACAGGGGACTGGTGGAAACACCATATATTTT. The variable domain in full, completed from reference TRBV29-1 and TRBJ1-3, reads SAVISQKPSRDICQRGTSLTIQCQVDSQVTMMFWYRQQPGQSLTLIATANQGSEATYESGFVIDKFPISRPNLTFSTLTVSNMSPEDSSIYLCSVEEVQGTGGNTIYFGEGSWLTVV.

The table lists this clonotype with a few counts. The chain recombines TRBV15 with TRBJ2-7; tentative D call: TRBD1 (5 bases). The CDR3 has 14 amino acids. The germline V and J ends were trimmed by 0 bases and 4 bases, with 10 bases remaining between them. The germline V gene encodes CDR1 LNHNV and CDR2 YYDKDF (reference sequence). The CDR3 sequence: CATSREVTVYEQYF. CDR3 bases: TGTGCCACCAGCAGAGAGGTGACAGTGTACGAGCAGTACTTC.

J is TRBJ2-3 and V is TRBV29-1; D might be TRBD1 (5 bases). V lost 5 bases, J lost 2 bases, and 8 bases lay in between. This CDR3 spans 12 amino acids. CDR1 and CDR2 (germline): SQVTM, ANQGSEA. CDR3 protein: CSVRQTTDTQYF. The DNA for the CDR3 is TGCAGCGTTAGACAGACCACAGATACGCAGTATTTT.

The rearrangement joins TRBV20-1 to TRBJ1-4; 8 bases are a match to TRBD1. CDR3 length equals 15 residues. Germline CDR1 and CDR2: DFQATT and SNEGSKA (reference sequence). The V segment lost 1 base and the J segment 6 bases; nucleotides outside the gene matches: 7. DNA for the CDR3: TGCAGTGCTAGAGCAGGGGGCTCGAGCGATGAAAAACTGTTTTTT. Protein: CSARAGGSSDEKLFF.

The chain joins TRBV20-1 to TRBJ2-5, with D hard to call. The better agreement between TRBJ2-7 and the DNA end casts doubt on the J call. CDR3 size: 14 residues. Germline V gene lookup returns CDR1 DFQATT and CDR2 SNEGSKA (reference sequence). The CDR3 spells CSAASPLNDYEQYF. CDR3 in DNA: TGCAGTGCTGCCAGTCCCCTCAATGACTACGAGCAGTACTTC.

With regard to this clonotype: A read error may be the cause here, since a much bigger clone is one base away. The V call is TRBV12-3 or TRBV12-4, the J call TRBJ2-6; a possible D gene is TRBD1 (5 bases). The CDR3 has 14 amino acids. The CDR3 reads CASSFSSGATVLTF. Here the CDR3 DNA reads TGTGCCAGCAGTTTCAGCTCTGGGGCCACCGTCCTGACTTTC.

This clonotype was counted once. The chain employs TRBV20-1 and TRBJ2-3; no reliable D call. CDR1 and CDR2 (germline): DFQATT, SNEGSKA (reference sequence). The CDR3 totals 15 residues. Trimming removed 1 base from V and 0 bases from J, with 11 bases in between. The CDR3 protein is CSARVTFTSTDTQYF. The DNA for the CDR3 is TGCAGTGCTAGAGTCACTTTCACTAGCACAGATACGCAGTATTTT.

This clonotype was counted a few times. This chain uses TRBV6-5 with TRBJ2-7; TRBD1 might be the D (5 bases). V lost 6 bases, J lost 2 bases, and 11 bases lay in between. The CDR3 spans 13 residues. Germline loops: CDR1 MNHEY, CDR2 SVGAGI. The chain's CDR3 is CASRDRETYEQYF. The DNA for the CDR3 is TGTGCCAGCAGAGACAGAGAGACCTACGAGCAGTACTTC.

This chain uses TRBV7-9 with TRBJ2-1; no definite D call. The CDR3 is 12 amino acids. Per germline, CDR1 SEHNR and CDR2 FQNEAQ (reference sequence). Trimming removed 0 bases at V and 6 bases at J, with 3 bases between. The CDR3 region is CASSLAVNEQFF. The CDR3 bases are TGTGCCAGCAGCTTAGCGGTCAATGAGCAGTTCTTC.

This rearrangement joins TRBV2 to TRBJ2-2; D is uncertain. V dropped 4 bases and J dropped 5 bases, with 11 bases sitting between them. The CDR3 covers 14 residues. The V gene's germline CDR1 is SNHLY and CDR2 FYNNEI. The CDR3 nucleotides read TGTGCCAGCAGTGGATCCACTACTACCGGGGAGCTGTTTTTT. It is translated as CASSGSTTTGELFF.

The rearrangement uses TRBV6-2 or TRBV6-3 and TRBJ1-2; possibly TRBD1 for D (6 bases). The CDR3 has 13 residues. V was trimmed by 6 bases and J by 5 bases, leaving 13 bases between them. Germline-derived CDR1 and CDR2 are MNHEY and SVGEGT. In DNA, the CDR3 is TGTGCCAGCAGAGATACAGGGATATATGGCTACACCTTC. Encoded protein: CASRDTGIYGYTF.

V usage is TRBV2 and J usage is TRBJ2-7, with D possibly matching TRBD1 (6 bases). Germline loops: CDR1 SNHLY, CDR2 FYNNEI. The V gene lost 6 bases and the J gene lost 3 bases, with 15 bases spanning the gap. The CDR3 sequence is 14 residues long. In DNA, the CDR3 is TGTGCCAGCAGCGTAGGGGACACATTCTACGAGCAGTACTTC. This codes for CASSVGDTFYEQYF.

The V gene is TRBV20-1, the J gene TRBJ2-1; TRBD2 matches 15 bases. Germline V lookup: CDR1 DFQATT, CDR2 SNEGSKA (reference sequence). The V gene end was trimmed by 1 base and the J gene end by 4 bases; junction bases not matched to a gene: 2. The CDR3 totals 16 residues. CDR3: CSARGTSGGVYNEQFF. The CDR3 nucleotides read TGCAGTGCTAGAGGGACTAGCGGGGGGGTTTACAATGAGCAGTTCTTC.

This clonotype showed up just a few times. The chain has TRBV5-5 and TRBJ2-7; 12 positions match TRBD1. CDR1 is SGHKS, CDR2 YYEKEE, per germline (reference sequence). Trimming took 0 bases from V and 8 from J; bases not matched to a gene: 9. The CDR3 totals 16 residues. The DNA of the CDR3 is TGTGCCAGCAGCTTGGGAGCTACCGGGACAGGGGGCAAGCAGTACTTC. This encodes CASSLGATGTGGKQYF.

The V and J genes are TRBV2 and TRBJ1-1; TRBD1 aligns across 7 bases. CDR1 SNHLY and CDR2 FYNNEI come from the germline V gene. V shed 7 bases and J 3 bases; nucleotides not matched to a gene: 11. The CDR3 is made up of 15 amino acids. The CDR3 is CASIETGTLYTEAFF. The CDR3 DNA reads TGTGCCAGCATCGAGACAGGGACCCTTTACACTGAAGCTTTCTTT.

The sample holds a few counts of this clonotype. CDR3 in DNA: TGTGCCAGCAGCCTCGCTAGCGGGGATCGATTCGAGCAGTTCTTC. Protein sequence: CASSLASGDRFEQFF. The gene calls are TRBV7-2 and TRBJ2-7; 9 bases map to TRBD2. Near its end, the DNA agrees better with TRBJ2-1, so the J call may be wrong. The CDR3 has 15 amino acids. Germline V gene sequence: CDR1 SGHTA, CDR2 FQGNSA.

This clonotype showed up just a few times. V and J are TRBV7-2 and TRBJ2-7; TRBD1 matches at 10 bases. The junction had 7 bases not matched to a gene; V was cut back by 1 base and J by 1 base. The germline V gene encodes CDR1 SGHTA and CDR2 FQGNSA. The CDR3 consists of 17 residues. CDR3: CASSLELTGGVSYEQYF. Here the CDR3 DNA reads TGTGCCAGCAGCTTAGAGTTGACAGGGGGCGTTTCCTACGAGCAGTACTTC.

The CDR3 nucleotides read TGTGCCAGCAGTTTAGGAGGGGGGGGGCTGTATGGCTACACCTTC. This gives the protein CASSLGGGGLYGYTF. The chain links TRBV12-3 or TRBV12-4 to TRBJ1-2; possible D gene TRBD1, 6 bases. CDR3 length equals 15 residues. With 1 base removed from V and 5 bases from J, the gap between germline ends came to 14 bases.

The V and J genes are TRBV11-2 and TRBJ2-5, with TRBD1 matching 8 bases. The J call may be wrong; the DNA end is better matched by TRBJ2-7. Germline assignment: CDR1 SGHAT and CDR2 FQNNGV. CDR3 size: 16 residues. CDR3: CASSLNRDRRSGEQYF. The CDR3 DNA follows: TGTGCCAGCAGCCTAAACCGGGACAGGCGTTCTGGCGAGCAGTACTTC.

This chain uses TRBV30 with TRBJ2-7; 9 nucleotides align to TRBD1. Unmatched junction bases numbered 9, after V lost 2 bases and J lost 4 bases. CDR1 and CDR2 (germline): GTSNPN, SVGIG (reference sequence). The CDR3 sequence is 15 residues long. The CDR3 loop is CAWSTSGTGRYEQYF. The CDR3 DNA is TGTGCCTGGAGTACATCTGGGACAGGGCGATACGAGCAGTACTTC.

This clonotype was picked up a small number of times. The chain employs TRBV4-1 and TRBJ2-3; 7 bases are shared with TRBD2. V trimming: 0 bases; J trimming: 9 bases; junction bases outside the gene matches: 6. Germline V gene sequence: CDR1 MGHRA, CDR2 YSYEKL. This CDR3 contains 14 residues. The CDR3 sequence is CASSQDGGTSTQYF. The CDR3 DNA is TGCGCCAGCAGCCAAGACGGGGGGACGTCGACGCAGTATTTT.

The rearrangement uses TRBV12-3 or TRBV12-4 and TRBJ2-6; D unclear. V lost 6 bases and J lost 0, with 6 bases in between. There are 14 residues in the CDR3. The CDR3 bases are TGTGCCAGCAGCAGAATCTCTGGGGCCAACGTCCTGACTTTC. It translates to CASSRISGANVLTF.

The chain combines TRBV5-1 with TRBJ1-1; 7 bases are shared with TRBD1. CDR3 length equals 12 residues. V lost 3 bases to trimming and J lost 8 bases; unmatched junction nucleotides: 4. Germline lookup yields CDR1 SGHRS and CDR2 YFSETQ. CDR3: CASSSRQGEAFF. The CDR3 DNA reads as TGCGCCAGCAGCTCGCGACAGGGCGAAGCTTTCTTT.

This sequence joins TRBV10-3 and TRBJ1-1; 8 bases match TRBD1. The V gene's germline CDR1 is ENHRY and CDR2 SYGVKD. The V and J ends lost 5 bases and 1 base, in that order; junction bases with no gene match: 6. CDR3 size: 15 residues. The CDR3 region is CAISQMTGANTEAFF. CDR3 DNA sequence: TGTGCCATCAGTCAAATGACAGGGGCGAACACTGAAGCTTTCTTT.